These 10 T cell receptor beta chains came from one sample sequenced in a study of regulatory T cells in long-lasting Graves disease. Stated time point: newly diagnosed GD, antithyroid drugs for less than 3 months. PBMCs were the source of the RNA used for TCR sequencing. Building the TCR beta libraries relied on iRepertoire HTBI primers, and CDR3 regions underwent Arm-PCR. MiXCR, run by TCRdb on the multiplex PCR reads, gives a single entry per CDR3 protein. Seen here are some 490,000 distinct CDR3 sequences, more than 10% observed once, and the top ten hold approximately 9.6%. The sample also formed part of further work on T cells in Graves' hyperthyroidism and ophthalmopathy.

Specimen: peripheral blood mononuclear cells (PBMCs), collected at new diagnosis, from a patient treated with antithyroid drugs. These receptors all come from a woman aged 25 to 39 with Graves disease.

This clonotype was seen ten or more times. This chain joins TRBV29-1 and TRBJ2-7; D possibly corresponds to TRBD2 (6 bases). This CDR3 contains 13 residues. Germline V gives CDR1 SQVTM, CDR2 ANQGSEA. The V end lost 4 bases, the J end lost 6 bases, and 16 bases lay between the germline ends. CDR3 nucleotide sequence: TGCAGCGTTGGGAGGGACTTGACCGGCGAGCAGTACTTC. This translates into CSVGRDLTGEQYF.

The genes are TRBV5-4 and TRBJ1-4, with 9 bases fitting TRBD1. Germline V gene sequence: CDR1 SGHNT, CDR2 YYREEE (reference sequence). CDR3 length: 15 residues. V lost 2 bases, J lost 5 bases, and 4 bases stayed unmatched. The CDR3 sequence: CASSLTGGQNEKLFF. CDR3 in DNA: TGTGCCAGCAGCTTAACAGGGGGCCAGAATGAAAAACTGTTTTTT. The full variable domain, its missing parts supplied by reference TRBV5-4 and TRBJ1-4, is ETGVTQSPTHLIKTRGQQVTLRCSSQSGHNTVSWYQQALGQGPQFIFQYYREEENGRGNFPPRFSGLQFPNYSSELNVNALELDDSALYLCASSLTGGQNEKLFFGSGTQLSVL.

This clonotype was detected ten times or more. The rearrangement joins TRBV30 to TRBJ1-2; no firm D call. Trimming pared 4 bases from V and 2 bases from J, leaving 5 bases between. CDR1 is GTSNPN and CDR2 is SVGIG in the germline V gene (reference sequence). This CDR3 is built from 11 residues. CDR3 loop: CAWTQNYGYTF. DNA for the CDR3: TGTGCCTGGACCCAAAACTATGGCTACACCTTC.

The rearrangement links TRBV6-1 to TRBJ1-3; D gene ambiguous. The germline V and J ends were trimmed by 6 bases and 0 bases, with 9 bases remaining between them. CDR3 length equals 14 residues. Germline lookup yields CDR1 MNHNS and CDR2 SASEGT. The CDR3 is CASRTGHSGNTIYF. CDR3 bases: TGTGCCAGCAGGACGGGTCACTCTGGAAACACCATATATTTT.

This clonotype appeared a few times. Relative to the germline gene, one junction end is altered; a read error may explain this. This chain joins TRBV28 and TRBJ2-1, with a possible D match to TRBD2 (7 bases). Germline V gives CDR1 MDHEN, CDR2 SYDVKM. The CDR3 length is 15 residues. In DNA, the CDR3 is TGTGCCAGCACCCGGAGGGGGGGGTCCCACAATGAGCGGTTCTTC. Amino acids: CASTRRGGSHNERFF.

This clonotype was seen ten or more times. The CDR3 reads CASSPRGGEETQYF. The CDR3 coding sequence is TGCGCCAGCAGCCCACGTGGCGGAGAGGAGACCCAGTACTTC. This sequence joins TRBV5-1 and TRBJ2-5, with D unresolved. This CDR3 is built from 14 residues. Germline V gives CDR1 SGHRS, CDR2 YFSETQ. V was clipped by 4 bases and J by 5 bases, with 15 bases between them.

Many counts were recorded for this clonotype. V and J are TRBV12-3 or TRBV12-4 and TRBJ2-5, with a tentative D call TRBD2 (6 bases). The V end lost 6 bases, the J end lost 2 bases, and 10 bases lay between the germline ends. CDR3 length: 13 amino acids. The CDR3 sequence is CASSFSGQETQYF. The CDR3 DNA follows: TGTGCCAGCAGCTTTAGCGGACAAGAGACCCAGTACTTC.

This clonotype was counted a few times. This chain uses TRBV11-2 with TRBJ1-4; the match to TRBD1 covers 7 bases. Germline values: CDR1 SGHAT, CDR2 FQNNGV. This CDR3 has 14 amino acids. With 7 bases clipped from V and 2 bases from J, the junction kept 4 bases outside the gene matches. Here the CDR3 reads CASTHRGTNEKLFF. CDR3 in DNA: TGTGCCAGCACCCACAGGGGTACTAATGAAAAACTGTTTTTT.

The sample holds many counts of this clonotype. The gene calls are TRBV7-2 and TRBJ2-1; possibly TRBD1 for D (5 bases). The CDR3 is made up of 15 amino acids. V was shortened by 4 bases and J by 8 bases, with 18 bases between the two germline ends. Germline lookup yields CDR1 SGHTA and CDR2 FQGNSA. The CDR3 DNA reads TGTGCCAGCAGCTACGACGGACACCGTATCTATGAGCAGTTCTTC. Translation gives CASSYDGHRIYEQFF.

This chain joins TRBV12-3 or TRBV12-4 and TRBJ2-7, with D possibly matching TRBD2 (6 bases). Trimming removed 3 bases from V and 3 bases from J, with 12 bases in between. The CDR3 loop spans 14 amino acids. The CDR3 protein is CASSFGGANYEQYF. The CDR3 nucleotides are TGTGCCAGCAGTTTTGGCGGGGCCAACTACGAGCAGTACTTC.